The present entry profiles one T cell receptor beta chain with its context. Antigen unknown. This may be a read error, as it is one base from a much larger clone. This likely comes from a read error, as the CDR3 has no conserved phenylalanine or tryptophan at its end. The data belong to a study of Graves' ophthalmopathy and Graves' hyperthyroidism. Overall study context: Hyperthyroidism showing no ophthalmopathy within 18 months of follow-up was stable.

Ages of hyperthyroidism patients ran from 18 to 65, and their diagnoses were new, under 2 months' duration. Whole-study findings and limits: In predicting ophthalmopathy progression, the model reached 70% to 71% sensitivity and 72.22% specificity. Most thyroid clonotypes with frequency above 0.001 were detected in blood too.

The V and J ends lost 0 bases and 1 base respectively, with 7 bases between them. The CDR3 length is 14 residues. Germline assignment: CDR1 SGDLS and CDR2 YYNGEE. From RNA, the CDR3 regions of TCR beta chains were amplified and sequenced. HTBI primers served in a first-round RT-PCR, which a second-round multiplex PCR followed. TCRdb used MiXCR to reprocess the multiplex PCR reads, holding one entry per CDR3 protein. The sample yields about 1.1 million distinct CDR3 sequences, roughly two fifths seen once. The sample consisted of peripheral blood or thyroid tissue (not recorded which). The rearrangement joins TRBV9 to TRBJ1-1, with D uncertain. The origin of this receptor is an adult man with Graves' hyperthyroidism. CDR3 amino acids: CASSVALPNTEAFS. The DNA for the CDR3 is TGTGCCAGCAGCGTAGCTCTCCCGAACACTGAAGCTTTCTCT.